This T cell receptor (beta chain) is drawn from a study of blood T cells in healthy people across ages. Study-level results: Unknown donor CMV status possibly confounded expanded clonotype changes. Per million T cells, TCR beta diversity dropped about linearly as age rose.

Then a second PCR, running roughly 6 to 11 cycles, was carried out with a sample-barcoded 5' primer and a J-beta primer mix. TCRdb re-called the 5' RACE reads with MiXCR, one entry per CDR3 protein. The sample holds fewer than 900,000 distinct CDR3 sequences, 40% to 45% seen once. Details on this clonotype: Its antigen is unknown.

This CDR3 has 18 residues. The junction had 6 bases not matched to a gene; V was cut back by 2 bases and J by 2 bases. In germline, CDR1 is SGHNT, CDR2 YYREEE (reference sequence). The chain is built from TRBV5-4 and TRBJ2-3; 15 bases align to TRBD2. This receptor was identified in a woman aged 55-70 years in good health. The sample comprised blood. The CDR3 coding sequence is TGTGCCAGCAGCTTCGGGACTAGCGGGAGGAGGAACACAGATACGCAGTATTTT. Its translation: CASSFGTSGRRNTDTQYF. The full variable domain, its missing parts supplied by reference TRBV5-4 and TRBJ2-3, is ETGVTQSPTHLIKTRGQQVTLRCSSQSGHNTVSWYQQALGQGPQFIFQYYREEENGRGNFPPRFSGLQFPNYSSELNVNALELDDSALYLCASSFGTSGRRNTDTQYFGPGTRLTVL.